The 27 T cell receptor beta chains below were found in one sample sequenced in a study of blood T cell repertoires in COVID-19. Sequencing was performed with immunoSEQ multiplex PCR; in TCRdb, only in-frame clones are kept and a portion is missing. Among roughly 250,000 clones, approximately 91% were seen once, and the ten largest hold 2.3%. The sequenced sample was PBMCs or T cells enriched from blood (not recorded which). The source is a woman aged 40-49 years with acute COVID-19.

This clone appeared a single time. The chain is built from TRBV12-3 or TRBV12-4 and TRBJ1-4; D gene ambiguous. Trimming took off 8 bases at V and 10 bases at J, with 17 bases between the two ends. There are 13 residues in the CDR3. As DNA, the CDR3 is TGTGCCAGCCGTTCCCCTCGTGGAGGAAAACTGTTTTTT. This translates into CASRSPRGGKLFF.

The V and J genes are TRBV6-5 and TRBJ1-4, with 8 bases that match TRBD1. Germline V lookup: CDR1 MNHEY, CDR2 SVGAGI. CDR3 length equals 15 residues. The trim removed 0 bases at V and 6 bases at J, leaving 3 bases unmatched. CDR3 in amino acids: CASSYSNRGYEKLFF. The CDR3 DNA sequence: TGTGCCAGCAGTTACTCTAACAGGGGGTATGAAAAACTGTTTTTT.

The chain is built from TRBV28 and TRBJ2-7; possible D gene TRBD1, 6 bases. V gave up 6 bases and J gave up 5 bases, with 14 bases separating them. Germline lookup yields CDR1 MDHEN and CDR2 SYDVKM. The CDR3 covers 13 residues. DNA of the CDR3: TGTGCCAGCAGCCAGGGGTCCTGGGACGAGCAGTACTTC. Encoded protein: CASSQGSWDEQYF.

This clone has just a few counts. The chain recombines TRBV2 with TRBJ1-1, with 7 bases matching TRBD1. Germline V gene lookup returns CDR1 SNHLY and CDR2 FYNNEI. This CDR3 has 14 residues. With 8 bases clipped from V and 1 base from J, the junction kept 7 bases outside the gene matches. CDR3 in amino acids: CASGQGVRNTEAFF. The DNA for the CDR3 is TGTGCCAGCGGGCAGGGGGTGAGGAACACTGAAGCTTTCTTT.

The chain couples TRBV9 to TRBJ2-7, with D possibly matching TRBD1 (6 bases). V was pared by 4 bases and J by 0 bases, with 14 bases between. Germline V gene sequence: CDR1 SGDLS, CDR2 YYNGEE. The CDR3 is 15 residues long. The CDR3: CASSPRGWDSYEQYF. The CDR3 nucleotides are TGTGCCAGCAGCCCGAGGGGGTGGGACTCCTACGAGCAGTACTTC.

The chain carries TRBV28 and TRBJ1-3; D might be TRBD1 (6 bases). This CDR3 comprises 13 residues. V was clipped by 6 bases and J by 7 bases, with 13 bases between them. The germline V gene encodes CDR1 MDHEN and CDR2 SYDVKM. The CDR3 loop is CASRPQGTNTIYF. CDR3 bases: TGTGCCAGCAGACCCCAGGGGACGAACACCATATATTTT.

The rearrangement links TRBV13 to TRBJ1-6, with D unclear. The CDR3 covers 13 residues. Germline CDR1 PRHDT, CDR2 FYEKMQ (reference sequence). Trimming removed 5 bases at V and 7 bases at J, with 9 bases between. This CDR3 reads CASSRRSNSPLHF. The CDR3 DNA reads as TGTGCCAGCAGCCGGAGGTCGAATTCACCCCTCCACTTT.

J is TRBJ1-1 and V is TRBV7-2; D is uncertain. The V and J ends lost 2 bases and 0 bases respectively, with 7 bases between them. Germline-derived CDR1 and CDR2 are SGHTA and FQGNSA. The CDR3 length is 14 residues. CDR3 residues: CASSLTAVNTEAFF. As DNA, the CDR3 is TGTGCCAGCAGCTTAACAGCCGTGAACACTGAAGCTTTCTTT. Complete variable domain (other parts from reference TRBV7-2 and TRBJ1-1): GAGVSQSPSNKVTEKGKDVELRCDPISGHTALYWYRQSLGQGLEFLIYFQGNSAPDKSGLPSDRFSAERTGGSVSTLTIQRTQQEDSAVYLCASSLTAVNTEAFFGQGTRLTVV.

This clone has only a few counts. This chain links TRBV5-4 with TRBJ1-2; 7 bases fit TRBD1. Germline V gene lookup returns CDR1 SGHNT and CDR2 YYREEE (reference sequence). J was trimmed by 1 base and V by 3 bases; bases with no gene match: 15. The CDR3 covers 18 residues. In DNA form, the CDR3 reads TGTGCCAGCAGCTCTAGACCGGGACAGAAGAGAGTTAACTATGGCTACACCTTC. It translates to CASSSRPGQKRVNYGYTF. Combining the CDR3 with reference TRBV5-4 and TRBJ1-2 gives the whole variable domain ETGVTQSPTHLIKTRGQQVTLRCSSQSGHNTVSWYQQALGQGPQFIFQYYREEENGRGNFPPRFSGLQFPNYSSELNVNALELDDSALYLCASSSRPGQKRVNYGYTFGSGTRLTVV.

The chain combines TRBV30 with TRBJ2-7; 7 bases align to TRBD2. From germline, CDR1 is GTSNPN and CDR2 SVGIG (reference sequence). With V trimmed by 0 bases and J by 5 bases, 7 bases remained unmatched. This CDR3 has 14 residues. CDR3 coding DNA: TGTGCCTGGAGTGTAGGCGGGAGTTCCCACGAGCAGTACTTC. It translates to CAWSVGGSSHEQYF.

Concerning this clone: The sample contains more than one DNA sequence encoding this CDR3. V usage is TRBV12-3 or TRBV12-4 and J usage is TRBJ1-1, with unresolved D. CDR3 size: 13 residues. V lost 2 bases and J 0 bases, leaving 4 bases between the germline ends. This CDR3 is CASSLLVNTEAFF. The CDR3 region has the DNA TGTGCCAGCAGTTTATTAGTGAACACTGAAGCTTTCTTT.

The chain uses TRBV6-5 and TRBJ1-5, with D possibly matching TRBD1 (5 bases). Per germline, CDR1 MNHEY and CDR2 SVGAGI. V was cut by 8 bases and J by 2 bases, with 13 bases left in between. This CDR3 spans 14 amino acids. CDR3 protein: CASRFSGGNQPQHF. DNA for the CDR3: TGTGCCAGCCGCTTTTCGGGGGGCAATCAGCCCCAGCATTTT.

The chain combines TRBV30 with TRBJ1-3, with D unclear. CDR1 is GTSNPN, CDR2 SVGIG, per germline (reference sequence). CDR3 length: 12 amino acids. V shed 5 bases and J shed 4 bases, with 9 bases lying between them. CDR3 sequence reads: CAWGPRGNTIYF. The CDR3, as DNA: TGTGCCTGGGGCCCCAGAGGAAACACCATATATTTT.

The chain employs TRBV28 and TRBJ2-7; 9 positions agree with TRBD2. V trimming: 6 bases; J trimming: 5 bases; junction bases outside the gene matches: 5. The CDR3 is made up of 13 amino acids. Germline assignment: CDR1 MDHEN and CDR2 SYDVKM. DNA of the CDR3: TGTGCCAGCAGAGCTAGCGGGATTGACGAGCAGTACTTC. It yields the protein CASRASGIDEQYF.

This clone was recorded once. The V gene is TRBV5-1, the J gene TRBJ1-3; tentatively, D is TRBD1 (5 bases). Trimming removed 8 bases at V and 2 bases at J, with 11 bases between. Per the germline V gene, CDR1 is SGHRS and CDR2 is YFSETQ. CDR3 length: 13 amino acids. The CDR3 sequence is CASAEGAGNTIYF. In DNA, the CDR3 is TGCGCCAGTGCCGAAGGGGCTGGAAACACCATATATTTT.

DNA for the CDR3: TGTGCCAGCAGCCGCGGGACCGCCAAGGCCTCAGATACGCAGTATTTT. As protein: CASSRGTAKASDTQYF. V and J are TRBV3-1 (or the pseudogene TRBV3-2) and TRBJ2-3; D is possibly TRBD2 (6 bases). The CDR3 consists of 16 residues. V was cut by 4 bases and J by 4 bases, with 18 bases left in between. Germline CDR1 reads LGHDT; CDR2 reads YNNKEL (reference sequence).

V and J are TRBV7-9 and TRBJ2-3; D might be TRBD1 (5 bases). CDR3 length equals 16 residues. The V gene's germline CDR1 is SEHNR and CDR2 FQNEAQ (reference sequence). V lost 5 bases, J lost 3 bases, and 18 bases lay in between. The CDR3 region is CASSLVKGMRTDTQYF. DNA for the CDR3: TGTGCCAGCAGCCTGGTGAAGGGGATGAGAACAGATACGCAGTATTTT. The full variable domain, completed using reference TRBV7-9 and TRBJ2-3, is DTGVSQNPRHKITKRGQNVTFRCDPISEHNRLYWYRQTLGQGPEFLTYFQNEAQLEKSRLLSDRFSAERPKGSFSTLEIQRTEQGDSAMYLCASSLVKGMRTDTQYFGPGTRLTVL.

J is TRBJ1-2 and V is TRBV18; 8 bases agree with TRBD1. Trimming removed 4 bases from V and 7 bases from J; junction bases left unmatched: 8. The CDR3 length is 14 residues. CDR1 and CDR2 from the germline V gene are KGHSH and LQKENI. CDR3 amino acids: CASSLPDRAAGYTF. For the CDR3, the DNA is TGTGCCAGCTCACTTCCGGACAGGGCTGCTGGCTACACCTTC.

This chain uses TRBV3-1 (or the pseudogene TRBV3-2) with TRBJ1-1; D is uncertain. The CDR3 is 18 residues long. V lost 3 bases and J 1 base, leaving 21 bases between the germline ends. Germline assignment: CDR1 LGHDT and CDR2 YNNKEL (reference sequence). The CDR3 protein is CASSQTPQSGGPNTEAFF. Written as DNA, the CDR3 is TGTGCCAGCAGCCAGACCCCACAGTCCGGAGGGCCGAACACTGAAGCTTTCTTT.

The gene calls are TRBV7-9 and TRBJ2-7; TRBD2 is a possible D gene (6 bases). The germline V gene encodes CDR1 SEHNR and CDR2 FQNEAQ (reference sequence). The CDR3 runs to 11 residues. The germline V and J ends were trimmed by 5 bases and 7 bases, with 9 bases remaining between them. In nucleotides, the CDR3 is TGTGCCAGCAGCCACGGGGGAGAGCAGTACTTC. Translation: CASSHGGEQYF.

The CDR3 here is CASSIAAGTGPMFF. The CDR3 nucleotides read TGTGCCAGTAGTATAGCTGCCGGGACAGGGCCCATGTTTTTT. V usage is TRBV19 and J usage is TRBJ1-4; 9 nucleotides align to TRBD1. There are 14 residues in the CDR3. The V and J ends lost 1 base and 15 bases, in that order; junction bases with no gene match: 9. Looked up from germline, CDR1 is LNHDA and CDR2 is SQIVND (reference sequence).

This clone was detected once. Written as DNA, the CDR3 is TGTGCCAGCTCAACATTACCTTCAGAGAACACTGAAGCTTTCTTT. Its translation is CASSTLPSENTEAFF. The V and J genes are TRBV18 and TRBJ1-1; D gene ambiguous. This CDR3 comprises 15 residues. V lost 5 bases and J 1 base, leaving 14 bases between the germline ends. Germline-derived CDR1 and CDR2 are KGHSH and LQKENI.

The rearrangement uses TRBV2 and TRBJ1-3, with D perhaps TRBD1 (5 bases). Per the germline V gene, CDR1 is SNHLY and CDR2 is FYNNEI. V lost 7 bases, J lost 3 bases, and 7 bases lay in between. The CDR3 totals 12 residues. CDR3 protein: CASKGDGNTIYF. Written as DNA, the CDR3 is TGTGCCAGCAAAGGGGATGGAAACACCATATATTTT.

V is TRBV7-9 and J is TRBJ1-1; 9 nucleotides align to TRBD1. The CDR3 consists of 15 residues. V lost 5 bases and J lost 4; bases outside the gene matches: 8. Germline V gene data show CDR1 as SEHNR and CDR2 as FQNEAQ (reference sequence). CDR3 protein: CASSRRDREGTEAFF. CDR3 in DNA: TGTGCCAGCAGCCGTAGGGACAGGGAGGGCACTGAAGCTTTCTTT.

The chain has TRBV5-6 and TRBJ2-2, with D uncertain. The CDR3 is made up of 16 amino acids. With 4 bases removed from V and 1 base from J, the gap between germline ends came to 14 bases. Germline assignment: CDR1 SGHDT and CDR2 YYEEEE. CDR3 coding DNA: TGTGCCAGCAGCACCGACCCCGAGCGGAACACCGGGGAGCTGTTTTTT. Translation gives CASSTDPERNTGELFF.

The chain links TRBV15 to TRBJ2-2; D may be TRBD2 (5 bases). The germline CDR1 and CDR2 sequences are LNHNV and YYDKDF (reference sequence). This CDR3 contains 15 residues. The V end lost 0 bases, the J end lost 4 bases, and 9 bases lay between the germline ends. The CDR3: CATSREEESTGELFF. Written as DNA, the CDR3 is TGTGCCACCAGCAGAGAGGAGGAGAGCACCGGGGAGCTGTTTTTT.

The rearrangement uses TRBV13 and TRBJ2-3; 8 positions match TRBD1. The CDR3 consists of 15 residues. Germline values: CDR1 PRHDT, CDR2 FYEKMQ (reference sequence). The J segment lost 3 bases and the V segment lost 3 bases, leaving 5 bases of the junction unmatched. The CDR3: CASSFPGQGTDTQYF. In DNA form, the CDR3 reads TGTGCCAGCAGCTTCCCCGGACAGGGAACAGATACGCAGTATTTT.